One sample yielded the 2 T cell receptor beta chains listed below, sequenced in a study of cytomegalovirus exposure and HLA in healthy donors. The repertoire was sequenced with immunoSEQ multiplex PCR; TCRdb's copy has only in-frame clones and lacks some. The sample lists roughly 150,000 clones; around 87% were seen once. Sequenced material: PBMCs. These receptors came from a man in his late teens or twenties in good health and CMV-seropositive.

V and J are TRBV6-1 and TRBJ1-6; TRBD1 aligns across 8 bases. The CDR3 has 13 residues. The junction had 5 bases not matched to a gene; V was cut back by 6 bases and J by 10 bases. Germline CDR1 MNHNS, CDR2 SASEGT. CDR3 sequence (DNA): TGTGCCAGCAGCGGCAGGGGGCGATCACCCCTCCACTTT. The encoded protein is CASSGRGRSPLHF.

This sequence joins TRBV5-1 and TRBJ2-1; 7 bases align to TRBD2. The CDR3 length is 13 residues. Germline loops: CDR1 SGHRS, CDR2 YFSETQ. J gave up 7 bases and V 0 bases, and 1 base lay outside the gene matches. Written as DNA, the CDR3 is TGCGCCAGCAGCTTGGACGGGGGGAATGAGCAGTTCTTC. Protein sequence: CASSLDGGNEQFF.